This is a list of T cell receptor beta chains from one sample in a study of cytomegalovirus exposure and HLA in healthy donors. Some clones are missing from TCRdb's copy, which holds only in-frame ones; the method was immunoSEQ multiplex PCR. The table has more than 85,000 clones, more than 70% seen once; the top ten hold under 2%. What was sequenced was PBMCs. These receptors all come from a woman aged 18-30 years in good health and CMV-seronegative. The CDR3 runs from the conserved cysteine through the conserved F or W. A D gene is named only where the DNA matches it firmly. Size values are once, few and many counts, or a class for expanded clones, and some rows have none.

size: once; V: TRBV30; D: TRBD2; J: TRBJ2-2; CDR3: CACLRGGTGELFF; DNA: TGTGCCTGCCTCCGGGGAGGGACCGGGGAGCTGTTTTTT
size: -; V: TRBV6-5; D: -; J: TRBJ1-4; CDR3: CASSTPGAEKLFF; DNA: TGTGCCAGCAGTACCCCGGGTGCGGAAAAACTGTTTTTT
size: -; V: TRBV29-1; D: TRBD1; J: TRBJ1-1; CDR3: CSVYRGQAEAFF; DNA: TGCAGCGTTTACAGGGGGCAGGCGGAAGCTTTCTTT
size: -; V: TRBV4-3; D: TRBD1; J: TRBJ1-1; CDR3: CASSHILGGAAGNTEAFF; DNA: TGCGCCAGCAGCCATATCTTAGGGGGCGCGGCGGGGAACACTGAAGCTTTCTTT
size: -; V: TRBV28; D: TRBD1; J: TRBJ1-1; CDR3: CATSPHGTANEAFF; DNA: TGTGCCACCTCCCCCCATGGGACAGCTAATGAAGCTTTCTTT
size: -; V: TRBV4-1; D: TRBD2; J: TRBJ2-1; CDR3: CASSQVSGVNEQFF; DNA: TGCGCCAGCAGCCAGGTTAGCGGGGTTAATGAGCAGTTCTTC
size: once; V: TRBV19; D: TRBD1; J: TRBJ1-1; CDR3: CASSTGTGNTEAFF; DNA: TGTGCCAGTAGTACCGGGACAGGCAACACTGAAGCTTTCTTT
size: -; V: TRBV6-1; D: TRBD1; J: TRBJ2-1; CDR3: CASSEGQGVDNEQFF; DNA: TGTGCCAGCAGTGAGGGACAGGGAGTGGACAATGAGCAGTTCTTC
size: -; V: TRBV6-5; D: TRBD2; J: TRBJ2-7; CDR3: CASGLAVDGEQYF; DNA: TGTGCCAGTGGTCTAGCGGTTGACGGGGAGCAGTACTTC
size: many; V: TRBV19; D: -; J: TRBJ2-7; CDR3: CASSIQGPSYEQYF; DNA: TGTGCCAGTAGTATTCAGGGGCCATCCTACGAGCAGTACTTC
size: -; V: TRBV7-9; D: TRBD1; J: TRBJ1-4; CDR3: CASSPPGQGTVKLFF; DNA: TGTGCCAGCAGCCCGCCGGGACAGGGAACAGTAAAACTGTTTTTT
size: -; V: TRBV30; D: TRBD1; J: TRBJ1-1; CDR3: CASRQGDFGTEAFF; DNA: TGTGCCTCCCGACAGGGAGACTTCGGCACTGAAGCTTTCTTT
size: -; V: TRBV2; D: -; J: TRBJ1-2; CDR3: CASTASQGANYGYTF; DNA: TGTGCCAGCACCGCCTCACAGGGAGCTAACTATGGCTACACCTTC
size: -; V: TRBV13; D: -; J: TRBJ2-1; CDR3: CASSFFGGTDNEQFF; DNA: TGTGCCAGCAGCTTTTTTGGCGGGACGGACAATGAGCAGTTCTTC
size: once; V: TRBV27; D: TRBD1; J: TRBJ2-3; CDR3: CAARTGESTDTQYF; DNA: TGTGCCGCAAGGACAGGGGAAAGCACAGATACGCAGTATTTT
size: -; V: TRBV27; D: TRBD1; J: TRBJ2-5; CDR3: CASSLGQQGAETQYF; DNA: TGTGCCAGCAGTTTAGGGCAACAGGGGGCAGAGACCCAGTACTTC
size: -; V: TRBV21-1; D: -; J: TRBJ2-1; CDR3: CASSKECGTSPYNEQFF; DNA: TGTGCCAGCAGCAAAGAATGTGGGACAAGTCCCTACAATGAGCAGTTCTTC
size: -; V: TRBV7-6; D: TRBD1; J: TRBJ2-1; CDR3: CASSSTGGTSYNEQFF; DNA: TGTGCCAGCAGCTCGACAGGGGGCACCTCCTACAATGAGCAGTTCTTC
size: -; V: TRBV7-9; D: TRBD1; J: TRBJ1-1; CDR3: CASSKGFRGKNTEAFF; DNA: TGTGCCAGCAGCAAAGGATTCAGGGGGAAGAACACTGAAGCTTTCTTT
size: few; V: TRBV7-2; D: -; J: TRBJ1-5; CDR3: CASSLVGGSNQPQHF; DNA: TGTGCCAGCAGCCTGGTGGGGGGTTCCAATCAGCCCCAGCATTTT
size: -; V: TRBV11-2; D: TRBD1; J: TRBJ1-2; CDR3: CASSLLQGDYGYTF; DNA: TGTGCCAGCAGCTTACTCCAGGGGGACTATGGCTACACCTTC
size: -; V: TRBV2; D: -; J: TRBJ2-5; CDR3: CASSTYQETQYF; DNA: TGTGCCAGCAGTACATATCAAGAGACCCAGTACTTC
size: -; V: TRBV30; D: TRBD1; J: TRBJ2-3; CDR3: CAWSEGTGRDTQYF; DNA: TGTGCCTGGAGTGAGGGGACAGGGCGGGATACGCAGTATTTT
size: few; V: TRBV5-1; D: TRBD1; J: TRBJ1-2; CDR3: CASSLDRGYGYTF; DNA: TGCGCCAGCAGCTTAGACAGGGGCTATGGCTACACCTTC
size: -; V: TRBV15; D: -; J: TRBJ1-5; CDR3: CATSPPGHPHSNQPQHF; DNA: TGTGCCACCAGCCCACCGGGACATCCACATAGCAATCAGCCCCAGCATTTT
size: -; V: TRBV4-3; D: -; J: TRBJ2-3; CDR3: CASSPLGPGTSTDTQYF; DNA: TGCGCCAGCAGCCCCTTGGGGCCAGGGACTAGCACAGATACGCAGTATTTT
size: once; V: TRBV28; D: TRBD1; J: TRBJ2-2; CDR3: CASSPPDRVEPTGELFF; DNA: TGTGCCAGCAGTCCACCGGACAGGGTGGAACCTACCGGGGAGCTGTTTTTT